The 14 T cell receptor beta chains below all came from one sample that was sequenced in a study of tumor and adjacent non-tumor tissue in lung cancer. This sample's RNA came from whole unsorted tissue. The normal lung tissue was taken more than 3 cm from the tumor edge. The library came from three nested PCR rounds adapted from ARM-PCR protocols. One entry per CDR3 protein, called by TCRdb with MiXCR from the multiplex PCR reads. Of almost 75,000 distinct CDR3 sequences listed, around 70% are singletons. The sample taken for sequencing was distant non-tumor lung tissue. These receptors all come from a woman aged 45-59 years with non-small cell lung cancer.

In the case of this clonotype: A junction boundary mismatches the germline segment, possibly from a read error. This rearrangement joins TRBV20-1 to TRBJ1-2; TRBD1 matches 7 bases. CDR1 and CDR2 (germline): DFQATT, SNEGSKA (reference sequence). CDR3 length equals 14 residues. CDR3 amino acids: CCALHDREDYGYTF. The DNA of the CDR3 is TGCTGTGCTTTACATGACAGGGAGGACTATGGCTACACCTTC.

A single count supports this clonotype. This chain joins TRBV29-1 and TRBJ2-2; 10 bases agree with TRBD2. The CDR3 spans 15 residues. The junction had 13 bases not matched to a gene; V was cut back by 6 bases and J by 9 bases. Germline V gene lookup returns CDR1 SQVTM and CDR2 ANQGSEA. CDR3 DNA: TGCAGCGTCACGGGGCCTAGCGGGAGTGGCTGGGAGCTGTTTTTT. It yields the protein CSVTGPSGSGWELFF.

Judged by abundance, this clonotype is medium-sized. V usage is TRBV11-1 and J usage is TRBJ2-3, with 12 bases fitting TRBD2. CDR3 size: 18 residues. The V and J ends lost 3 bases and 0 bases, in that order; junction bases with no gene match: 7. Germline-derived CDR1 and CDR2 are SGHAT and FQDESV (reference sequence). This chain's CDR3 is CASSFGLAGLKSTDTQYF. CDR3 nucleotide sequence: TGTGCCAGCAGCTTTGGACTAGCGGGATTAAAAAGCACAGATACGCAGTATTTT.

The chain couples TRBV7-8 to TRBJ2-1; possibly TRBD2 for D (6 bases). The CDR3 consists of 20 residues. Trimming removed 3 bases from V and 2 bases from J, with 26 bases in between. CDR1 and CDR2 from the germline V gene are SGHVS and FQNEAQ. The CDR3: CASSFPELSRELIPYNEQFF. The CDR3 region has the DNA TGTGCCAGCAGCTTTCCCGAGCTTAGCCGGGAGTTAATCCCCTACAATGAGCAGTTCTTC.

This clonotype was seen a single time. V is TRBV6-1 and J is TRBJ2-7; D is possibly TRBD1 (5 bases). In germline, CDR1 is MNHNS, CDR2 SASEGT. V lost 2 bases and J 3 bases, leaving 14 bases between the germline ends. This CDR3 contains 15 residues. CDR3 protein: CASSERTRGIYEQYF. The CDR3 nucleotides are TGTGCCAGCAGTGAACGGACAAGGGGCATCTACGAGCAGTACTTC.

With respect to this clonotype: The junction shows a germline mismatch at one end, possibly a read error. The V call is TRBV11-2, the J call TRBJ2-1; 7 bases match TRBD2. The CDR3 consists of 14 residues. In germline, CDR1 is SGHAT, CDR2 FQNNGV. CDR3 DNA: TGTGCCAGCAGCTCGTTGGGGGGGACCTACGAGCAGCTCTTC. This sequence encodes CASSSLGGTYEQLF.

Regarding this clonotype: This may come from a read error, since a much larger clone is one base off. This chain uses TRBV6-6 with TRBJ2-6; possibly TRBD1 or TRBD2 for D (7 bases each). The CDR3 is 19 residues long. From germline, CDR1 is MNHNY and CDR2 SVGAGI (reference sequence). CDR3 in DNA: TGTGCCAGCAGTTACTCTCGGGGAGGGGGCGGCTCTGGGGCCAACGACCTGACTTTC. Translation gives CASSYSRGGGGSGANDLTF.

Points on this clonotype: A junction boundary mismatches the germline segment, possibly from a read error. This chain joins TRBV28 and TRBJ1-1, with 10 bases matching TRBD1. CDR1 is MDHEN and CDR2 is SYDVKM in the germline V gene. The CDR3 totals 17 residues. The chain's CDR3 is CTSSSTDRGPHNTETFF. The CDR3 DNA reads TGTACCAGCAGTTCGACTGACAGGGGGCCCCACAACACTGAAACTTTCTTT.

Concerning this clonotype: One base away lies a much larger clone, so this may be a sequencing read error. This CDR3 reads CTSSSGQGYSEQYF. The DNA for the CDR3 is TGTACCAGCAGCTCGGGACAGGGGTATAGCGAGCAGTACTTC. This chain connects TRBV7-9 to TRBJ2-7, with TRBD1 matching 10 bases. The length of the CDR3 is 14 residues. Germline V lookup: CDR1 SEHNR, CDR2 FQNEAQ (reference sequence).

As regards this clonotype: This may stem from a read error, because a much larger clone lies one nucleotide away. J is TRBJ2-1 and V is TRBV6-1; a weak D match, TRBD2 (6 bases). The CDR3 consists of 15 residues. The V gene's germline CDR1 is MNHNS and CDR2 SASEGT. CDR3 residues: CASSARLVWNNEQLF. The DNA for the CDR3 is TGTGCCAGCAGTGCCAGACTAGTTTGGAACAATGAGCAGCTCTTC.

On this clonotype itself: Its ends do not fully match the called genes, so a read error is possible. The V and J genes are TRBV6-5 and TRBJ1-2, with D tentatively TRBD1 (5 bases). The CDR3 length is 15 residues. CDR1 is MNHEY, CDR2 SVGAGI, per germline. CDR3 coding DNA: TGCGCCAGCAGTTACTCGAGGGGAGAGGGCTATGACTACACCTTC. This translates into CASSYSRGEGYDYTF.

The chain combines TRBV18 with TRBJ1-1; maybe TRBD1 (5 bases). V lost 1 base and J 7 bases, leaving 7 bases between the germline ends. The CDR3 is 12 amino acids. Germline V gene data show CDR1 as KGHSH and CDR2 as LQKENI. The CDR3 loop is CASSPQQGEAFF. As DNA, the CDR3 is TGTGCCAGCTCACCACAGCAGGGTGAAGCTTTCTTT.

Comments on this clonotype: This sequence may be a read error, since a much larger clone differs from it by one base. V gene TRBV4-1 combines with J gene TRBJ2-1; 7 nucleotides match TRBD1. Germline CDR1 reads MGHRA; CDR2 reads YSYEKL. This CDR3 region has 17 residues. CDR3: CASSQESGQVPYNEQLF. The DNA of the CDR3 is TGCGCCAGCAGCCAAGAGTCCGGACAGGTACCCTACAATGAGCAGCTCTTC.

This clonotype was found many times. The V call is TRBV11-2, the J call TRBJ2-5, with 7 bases fitting TRBD1. The CDR3 totals 14 residues. The ends lost 8 bases at V and 4 bases at J; junction bases unmatched: 10. Germline values: CDR1 SGHAT, CDR2 FQNNGV. The CDR3: CASDPGQRRETQYF. The DNA for the CDR3 is TGTGCCAGCGACCCGGGACAGAGGAGAGAGACCCAGTACTTC.